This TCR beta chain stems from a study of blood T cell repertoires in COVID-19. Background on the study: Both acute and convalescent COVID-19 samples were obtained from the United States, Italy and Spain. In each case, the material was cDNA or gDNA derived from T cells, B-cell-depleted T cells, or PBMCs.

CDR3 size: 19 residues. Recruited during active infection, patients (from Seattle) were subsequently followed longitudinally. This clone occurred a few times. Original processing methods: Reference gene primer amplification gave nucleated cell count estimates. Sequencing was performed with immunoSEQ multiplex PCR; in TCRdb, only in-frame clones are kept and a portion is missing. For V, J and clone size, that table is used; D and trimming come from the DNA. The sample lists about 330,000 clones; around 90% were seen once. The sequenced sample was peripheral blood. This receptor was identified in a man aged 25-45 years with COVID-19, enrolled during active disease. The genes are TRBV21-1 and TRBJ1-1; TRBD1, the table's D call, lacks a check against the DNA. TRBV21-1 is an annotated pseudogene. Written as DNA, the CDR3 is TGTGCCAGCAGCACTCCAAAGGGAACAGGGGGCGATGGGGATTCGAAGGCTTTCTTT. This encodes CASSTPKGTGGDGDSKAFF.